The clone carrying this TCR beta chain was detected a few times. No antigen is known for it. This specimen belongs to a study of T cells in Graves' hyperthyroidism and ophthalmopathy. Study results and limitations: A 13 V-J model separated ophthalmopathy from stable hyperthyroidism. Most expanded thyroid clonotypes above 0.001 recurred in blood.

Diagnoses rested on clinical symptoms, serum thyroxine and TRAb, thyroid ultrasound and orbital computed tomography. Fresh peripheral blood, 10 ml, yielded the PBMCs. TCR beta CDR3 region amplification was performed from RNA transcripts. First-round RT-PCR of the TCR CDR3 relied on the HTBI primer set. TCRdb reanalysed the multiplex PCR reads using MiXCR and keeps one entry per CDR3 protein. The data contain about 460,000 distinct CDR3 sequences, roughly 23% of them seen just once; the ten biggest clones take up 49%. Between the trimmed V and J ends, which lost 7 bases and 5 bases, there was a span of 17 bases. This CDR3 has 15 residues.

V is TRBV12-3 or TRBV12-4 and J is TRBJ2-2, with D possibly matching TRBD2 (7 bases). The sample comprised blood. The TCR originated in a woman in her seventies with Graves' ophthalmopathy. The CDR3 DNA reads as TGTGCCAGCAACTTAGGGGGGGCAAGTACCGGGGAGCTGTTTTTT. Its protein is CASNLGGASTGELFF.